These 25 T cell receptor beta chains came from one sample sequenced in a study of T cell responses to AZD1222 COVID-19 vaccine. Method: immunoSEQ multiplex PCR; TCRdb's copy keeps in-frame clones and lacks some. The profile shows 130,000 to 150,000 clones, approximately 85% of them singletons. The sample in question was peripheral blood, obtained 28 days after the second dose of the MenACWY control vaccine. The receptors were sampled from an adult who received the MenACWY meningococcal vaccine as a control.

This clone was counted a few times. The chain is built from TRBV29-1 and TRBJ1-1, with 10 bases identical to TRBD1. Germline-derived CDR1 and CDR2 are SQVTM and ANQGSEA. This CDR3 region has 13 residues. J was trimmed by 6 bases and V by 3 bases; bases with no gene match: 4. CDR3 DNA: TGCAGCGTTGACGAGACAGGGGGCCCTGAAGCTTTCTTT. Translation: CSVDETGGPEAFF. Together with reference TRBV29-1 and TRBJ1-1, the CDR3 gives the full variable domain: SAVISQKPSRDICQRGTSLTIQCQVDSQVTMMFWYRQQPGQSLTLIATANQGSEATYESGFVIDKFPISRPNLTFSTLTVSNMSPEDSSIYLCSVDETGGPEAFFGQGTRLTVV.

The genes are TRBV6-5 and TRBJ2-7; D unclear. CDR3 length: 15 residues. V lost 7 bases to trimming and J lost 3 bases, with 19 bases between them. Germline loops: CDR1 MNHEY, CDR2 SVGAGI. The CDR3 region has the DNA TGTGCCAGCATCCTGTTGCTCTCTGGCCTCTACGAGCAGTACTTC. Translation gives CASILLLSGLYEQYF.

The CDR3 loop is CASSLVVSGETQYF. CDR3 in DNA: TGTGCCAGCAGCTTAGTGGTTAGCGGGGAGACCCAGTACTTC. The V gene is TRBV7-9, the J gene TRBJ2-5, with TRBD2 matching 7 bases. CDR1 is SEHNR, CDR2 FQNEAQ, per germline (reference sequence). V trimming: 1 base; J trimming: 5 bases; junction bases outside the gene matches: 4. The CDR3 extends over 14 amino acids.

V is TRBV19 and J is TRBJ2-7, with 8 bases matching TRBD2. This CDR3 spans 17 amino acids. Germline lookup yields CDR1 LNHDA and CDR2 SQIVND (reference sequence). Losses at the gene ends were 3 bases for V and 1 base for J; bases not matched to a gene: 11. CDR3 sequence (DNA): TGTGCCAGTAGTATGAGGAAACGGTCTAGCGGGTCCTACGAGCAGTACTTC. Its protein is CASSMRKRSSGSYEQYF.

The CDR3 bases are TGTGCCAGCAGTTTTTGGGGTTCCCCTAACTATGGCTACACCTTC. It is translated as CASSFWGSPNYGYTF. The chain carries TRBV27 and TRBJ1-2; D is uncertain. Germline V gene data show CDR1 as MNHEY and CDR2 as SMNVEV (reference sequence). Trimming stripped 3 bases from V and 0 bases from J, with 11 bases between. CDR3 length equals 15 residues.

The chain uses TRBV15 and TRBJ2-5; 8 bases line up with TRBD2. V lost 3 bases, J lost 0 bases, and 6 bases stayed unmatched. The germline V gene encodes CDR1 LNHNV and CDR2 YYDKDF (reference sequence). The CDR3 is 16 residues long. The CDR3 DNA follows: TGTGCCACCAGCAGGGGGCGGGGGGCCTACCAAGAGACCCAGTACTTC. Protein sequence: CATSRGRGAYQETQYF.

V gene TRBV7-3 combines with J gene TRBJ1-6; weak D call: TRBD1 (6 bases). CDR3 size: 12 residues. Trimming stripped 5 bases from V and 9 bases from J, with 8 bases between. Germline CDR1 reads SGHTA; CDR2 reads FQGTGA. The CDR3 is CASSRGGSPLHF. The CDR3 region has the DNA TGTGCCAGCAGCCGAGGGGGTTCACCCCTCCACTTT. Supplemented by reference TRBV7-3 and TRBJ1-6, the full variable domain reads GAGVSQTPSNKVTEKGKYVELRCDPISGHTALYWYRQSLGQGPEFLIYFQGTGAADDSGLPNDRFFAVRPEGSVSTLKIQRTERGDSAVYLCASSRGGSPLHFGNGTRLTVT.

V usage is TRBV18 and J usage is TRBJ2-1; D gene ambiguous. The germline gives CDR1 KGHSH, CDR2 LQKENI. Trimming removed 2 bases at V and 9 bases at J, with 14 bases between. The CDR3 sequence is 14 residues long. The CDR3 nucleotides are TGTGCCAGCTCACCAGAGGTGGGGAATACTGAGCAGTTCTTC. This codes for CASSPEVGNTEQFF. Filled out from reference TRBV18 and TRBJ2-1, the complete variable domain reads NAGVMQNPRHLVRRRGQEARLRCSPMKGHSHVYWYRQLPEEGLKFMVYLQKENIIDESGMPKERFSAEFPKEGPSILRIQQVVRGDSAAYFCASSPEVGNTEQFFGPGTRLTVL.

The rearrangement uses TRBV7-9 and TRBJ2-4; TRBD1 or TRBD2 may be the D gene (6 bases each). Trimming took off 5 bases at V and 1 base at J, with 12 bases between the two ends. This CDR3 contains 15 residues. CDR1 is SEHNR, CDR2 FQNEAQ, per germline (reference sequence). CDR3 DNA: TGTGCCAGCAGCGGAGGGGGTCGGGCCAAAAACATTCAGTACTTC. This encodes CASSGGGRAKNIQYF.

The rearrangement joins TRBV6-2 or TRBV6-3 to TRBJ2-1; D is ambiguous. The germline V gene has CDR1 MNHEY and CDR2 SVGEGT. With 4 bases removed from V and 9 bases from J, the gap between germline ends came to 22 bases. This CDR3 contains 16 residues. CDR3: CASSWSSGLPPGEQFF. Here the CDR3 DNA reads TGTGCCAGCAGTTGGTCCTCGGGCCTCCCACCGGGTGAGCAGTTCTTC.

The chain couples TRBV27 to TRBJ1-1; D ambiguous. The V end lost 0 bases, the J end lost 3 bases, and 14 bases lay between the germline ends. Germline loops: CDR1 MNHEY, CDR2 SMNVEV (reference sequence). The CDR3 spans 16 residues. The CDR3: CASSLSGGERDTEAFF. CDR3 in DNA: TGTGCCAGCAGTTTATCTGGTGGGGAGAGGGACACTGAAGCTTTCTTT.

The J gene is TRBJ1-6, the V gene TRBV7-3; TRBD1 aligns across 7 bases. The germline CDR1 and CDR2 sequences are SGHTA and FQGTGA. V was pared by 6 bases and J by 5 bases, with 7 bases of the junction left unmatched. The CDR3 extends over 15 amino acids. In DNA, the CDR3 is TGTGCCAGCAGTTCCACAGGGGACGATAATTCACCCCTCCACTTT. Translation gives CASSSTGDDNSPLHF.

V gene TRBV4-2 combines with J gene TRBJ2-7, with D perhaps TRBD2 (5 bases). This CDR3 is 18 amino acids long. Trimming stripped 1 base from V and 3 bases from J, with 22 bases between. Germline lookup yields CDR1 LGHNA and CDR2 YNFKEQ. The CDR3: CASSQAGSTPSISYEQYF. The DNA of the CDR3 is TGTGCCAGCAGCCAAGCGGGATCGACTCCGAGTATTAGCTACGAGCAGTACTTC.

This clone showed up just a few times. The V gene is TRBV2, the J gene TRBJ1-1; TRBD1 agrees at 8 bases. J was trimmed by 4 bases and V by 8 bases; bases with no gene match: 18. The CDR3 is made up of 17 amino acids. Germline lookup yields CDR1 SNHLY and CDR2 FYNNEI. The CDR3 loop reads CASRLRLGQAGSTEAFF. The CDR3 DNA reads TGTGCCAGCCGTTTGAGATTGGGACAGGCGGGTTCCACTGAAGCTTTCTTT.

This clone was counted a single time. CDR3 in DNA: TGTGCCAGCACCGTTGCTTTCGAGTTAGGGCTGTTTTTT. Amino acid sequence: CASTVAFELGLFF. This chain links TRBV2 with TRBJ2-2; no definite D call. The CDR3 is 13 residues long. V was trimmed by 7 bases and J by 13 bases, leaving 19 bases between them. The germline V gene encodes CDR1 SNHLY and CDR2 FYNNEI.

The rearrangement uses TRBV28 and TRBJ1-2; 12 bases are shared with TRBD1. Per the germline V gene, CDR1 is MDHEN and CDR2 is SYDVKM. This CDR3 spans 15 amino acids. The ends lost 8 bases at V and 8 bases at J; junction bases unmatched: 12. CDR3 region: CASSSPGQGAGGYTF. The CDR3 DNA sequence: TGTGCCAGCTCATCCCCGGGACAGGGGGCAGGGGGCTACACCTTC.

CDR3 nucleotide sequence: TGTGCCCGGCGAGAGGACAGGGGCTACGAGCAGTACTTC. It yields the protein CARREDRGYEQYF. The chain is built from TRBV30 and TRBJ2-7, with 9 bases aligning to TRBD1. The V segment lost 8 bases and the J segment 3 bases; nucleotides outside the gene matches: 8. This CDR3 has 13 amino acids. Per the germline V gene, CDR1 is GTSNPN and CDR2 is SVGIG (reference sequence).

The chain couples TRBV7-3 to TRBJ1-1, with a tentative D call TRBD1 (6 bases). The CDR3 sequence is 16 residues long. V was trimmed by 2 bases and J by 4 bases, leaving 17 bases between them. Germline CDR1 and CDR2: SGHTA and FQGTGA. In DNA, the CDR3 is TGTGCCAGCAGCTTAGGGGACATAAGAGGAGGCACTGAAGCTTTCTTT. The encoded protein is CASSLGDIRGGTEAFF.

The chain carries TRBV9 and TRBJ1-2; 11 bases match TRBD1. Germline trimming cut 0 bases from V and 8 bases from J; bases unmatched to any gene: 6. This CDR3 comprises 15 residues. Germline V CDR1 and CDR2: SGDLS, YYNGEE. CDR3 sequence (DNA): TGTGCCAGCAGCGTAGCTGAGGACAGGGGGCAAGGCTACACCTTC. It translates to CASSVAEDRGQGYTF.

CDR3 in DNA: TGTGCCAGCAGTTACTCGGGACAGGGGTCCGGGGAGCTGTTTTTT. It codes for CASSYSGQGSGELFF. This rearrangement joins TRBV6-5 to TRBJ2-2; 10 bases align to TRBD1. The germline gives CDR1 MNHEY, CDR2 SVGAGI. V lost 0 bases to trimming and J lost 6 bases; unmatched junction nucleotides: 1. This CDR3 is built from 15 residues.

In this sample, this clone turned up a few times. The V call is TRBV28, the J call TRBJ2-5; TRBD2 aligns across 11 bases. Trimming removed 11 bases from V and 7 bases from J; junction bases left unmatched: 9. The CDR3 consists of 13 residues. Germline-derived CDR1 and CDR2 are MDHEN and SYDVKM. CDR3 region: CACLAGGSGTQYF. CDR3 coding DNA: TGTGCCTGTCTAGCGGGGGGATCCGGGACCCAGTACTTC.

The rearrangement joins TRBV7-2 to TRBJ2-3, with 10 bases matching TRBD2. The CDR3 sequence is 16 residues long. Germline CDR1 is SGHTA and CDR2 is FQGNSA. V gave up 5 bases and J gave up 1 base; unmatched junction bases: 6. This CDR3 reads CASSRTSGIGTDTQYF. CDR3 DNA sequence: TGTGCCAGCAGCCGTACTAGCGGGATAGGCACAGATACGCAGTATTTT.

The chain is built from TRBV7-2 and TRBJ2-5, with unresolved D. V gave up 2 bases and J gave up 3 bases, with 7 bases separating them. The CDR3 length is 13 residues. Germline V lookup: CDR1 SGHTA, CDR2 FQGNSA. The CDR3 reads CASSLTREETQYF. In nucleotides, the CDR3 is TGTGCCAGCAGCTTAACACGGGAAGAGACCCAGTACTTC.

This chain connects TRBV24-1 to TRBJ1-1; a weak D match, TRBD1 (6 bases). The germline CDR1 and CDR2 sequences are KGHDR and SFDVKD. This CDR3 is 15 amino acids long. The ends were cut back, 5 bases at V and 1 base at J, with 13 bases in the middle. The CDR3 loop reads CATSATSDRNTEAFF. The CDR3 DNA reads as TGTGCCACCAGTGCCACATCGGACAGGAACACTGAAGCTTTCTTT.

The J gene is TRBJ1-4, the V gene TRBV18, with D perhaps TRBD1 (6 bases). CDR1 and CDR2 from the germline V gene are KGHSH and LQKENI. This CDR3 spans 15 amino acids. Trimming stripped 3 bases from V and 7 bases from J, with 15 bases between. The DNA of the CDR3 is TGTGCCAGCTCACCGATTGGGACATTGGGTGAAAAACTGTTTTTT. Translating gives CASSPIGTLGEKLFF.